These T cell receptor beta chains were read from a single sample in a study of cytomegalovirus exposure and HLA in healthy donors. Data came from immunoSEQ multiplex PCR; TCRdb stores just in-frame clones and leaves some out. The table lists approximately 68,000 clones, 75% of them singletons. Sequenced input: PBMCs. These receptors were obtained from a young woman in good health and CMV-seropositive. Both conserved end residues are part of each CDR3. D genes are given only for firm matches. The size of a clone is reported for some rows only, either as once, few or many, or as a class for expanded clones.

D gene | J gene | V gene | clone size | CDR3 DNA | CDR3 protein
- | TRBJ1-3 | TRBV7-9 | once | TGTGCCAGCAGCCCCGATCGGGGAGTAGGAAACACCATATATTTT | CASSPDRGVGNTIYF
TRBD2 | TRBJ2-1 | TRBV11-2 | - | TGTGCCAGCAGCTTTGGGCTAGCGGTGGGGGGTGAGCAGTTCTTC | CASSFGLAVGGEQFF
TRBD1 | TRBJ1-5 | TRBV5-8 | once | TGTGCCAGCAGCAAAAACAGGGGGCAAAGCAATCAGCCCCAGCATTTT | CASSKNRGQSNQPQHF
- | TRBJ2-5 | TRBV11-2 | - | TGTGCCAGCAGCCATAACCGACAGGCCCCAGAGACCCAGTACTTC | CASSHNRQAPETQYF
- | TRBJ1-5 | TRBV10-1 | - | TGCGCCAGCCCTACTTTTCCGGGAACCGAGAAGGAGCCCCAGCATTTT | CASPTFPGTEKEPQHF
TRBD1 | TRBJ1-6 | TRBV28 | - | TGTGCCAGCAGCTCCACGGGACAGGGATATTCACCCCTCCACTTT | CASSSTGQGYSPLHF
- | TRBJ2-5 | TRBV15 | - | TGTGCCACCAGCAGAGGGGGGACTGAAGAGACCCAGTACTTC | CATSRGGTEETQYF
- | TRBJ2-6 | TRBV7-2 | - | TGTGCCAGCAGCGCGTATGGGGCCAACGTCCTGACTTTC | CASSAYGANVLTF
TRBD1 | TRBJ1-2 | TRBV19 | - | TGTGCCAGTAGTATTATCCGTGACAGGGGAGACTATGGCTACACCTTC | CASSIIRDRGDYGYTF
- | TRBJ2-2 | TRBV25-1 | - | TGTGCCAGCAGTGCGGGTCCTTTATTGGAGCTGTTTTTT | CASSAGPLLELFF
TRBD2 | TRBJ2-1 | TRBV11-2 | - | TGTGCCAGCAGCTTAACGGGGGGCAATGAGCAGTTCTTC | CASSLTGGNEQFF
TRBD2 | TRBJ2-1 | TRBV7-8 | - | TGTGCCAGCAGCCCGGGAGGGAGGGGCTCCTACAATGAGCAGTTCTTC | CASSPGGRGSYNEQFF
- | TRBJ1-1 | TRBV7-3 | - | TGTGCCAGCAGCTTAGGGGTATTCCGGGGGGCCACTGAAGCTTTCTTT | CASSLGVFRGATEAFF
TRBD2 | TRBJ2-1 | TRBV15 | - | TGTGCCACCAGCAGAGCAGGGACTAGCGGGAGGGGAGGGCAGTTCTTC | CATSRAGTSGRGGQFF
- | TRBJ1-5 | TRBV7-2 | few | TGTGCCAGCAGCTTAGGGAGCCAGAGGGATCAGCCCCAGCATTTT | CASSLGSQRDQPQHF
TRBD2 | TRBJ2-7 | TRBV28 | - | TGTGCCAGCAGTCCGGGGGGACTTGCCCGACTCCACGAGCAGTACTTC | CASSPGGLARLHEQYF
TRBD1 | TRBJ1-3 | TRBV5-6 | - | TGTGCCAGCAGCCCACCGGGACAGACCTCTGGAAACACCATATATTTT | CASSPPGQTSGNTIYF
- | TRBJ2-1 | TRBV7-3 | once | TGTGCCAGCAGCTTAAACCCCAGGGGTCAATCCCCTTACAATGAGCAGTTCTTC | CASSLNPRGQSPYNEQFF
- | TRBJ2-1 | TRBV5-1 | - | TGCGCCAGCAGCGTCGACCTAGGCTCCTACAATGAGCAGTTCTTC | CASSVDLGSYNEQFF
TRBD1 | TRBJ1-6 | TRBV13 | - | TGTGCCAGCAGCACGGGACAGAGGTTTAATTCACCCCTCCACTTT | CASSTGQRFNSPLHF
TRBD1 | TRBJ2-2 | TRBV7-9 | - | TGTTCCAGCAGCACAGGGGGCGCGGGGGAGCTGTTTTTT | CSSSTGGAGELFF
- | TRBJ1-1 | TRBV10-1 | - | TGCGCCAGCAGAGGGGGACAGAACACTGAAGCTTTCTTT | CASRGGQNTEAFF